This T cell receptor beta chain was sequenced for a study of T cells in Graves' hyperthyroidism and ophthalmopathy. Trimming pared 4 bases from V and 2 bases from J, leaving 9 bases between. The germline gives CDR1 MDHEN, CDR2 SYDVKM. The CDR3 covers 14 residues. Researchers took RNA transcripts and amplified the TCR beta CDR3 regions from them. HTBI primers were used for first-round RT-PCR of the TCR CDR3. TCRdb itself ran the multiplex PCR reads through MiXCR, one entry per CDR3 protein. The sample includes a few hundred thousand distinct CDR3 sequences, roughly an eighth of them seen just once. This chain connects TRBV28 to TRBJ1-3; tentatively, D is TRBD1 (5 bases). The receptor comes from a middle-aged woman with Graves' ophthalmopathy. Sequences were obtained from blood. CDR3 DNA: TGTGCCAGCAGTTCGACCAGGGCTGGAAACACCATATATTTT. As protein: CASSSTRAGNTIYF.